The clone carrying this T cell receptor beta chain was detected a few times. This sample is drawn from a study of blood T cell repertoires in COVID-19. Across the study: The analysed material was cDNA or gDNA that came from T cells, B-cell-depleted T cells, or PBMCs.

Trimming cost V 4 bases and J 7 bases, with 8 bases left between them. Looked up from germline, CDR1 is SEHNR and CDR2 is FQNEAQ (reference sequence). The CDR3 extends over 12 amino acids. Sequencing was performed with immunoSEQ multiplex PCR; in TCRdb, only in-frame clones are kept and a portion is missing. The sample records roughly 200,000 clones, around 86% being singletons. The sample was peripheral blood. The TCR comes from a woman aged 50 to 60 with COVID-19, enrolled during active disease. The gene calls are TRBV7-9 and TRBJ2-1; D not certain. The CDR3 protein is CASSYYSNEQFF. The DNA for the CDR3 is TGTGCCAGCAGCTACTACTCGAATGAGCAGTTCTTC.